The following is a TCR beta chain sequence with its context. Its antigen is not yet known. Possible read error: a much larger clone is one base away. A patient counted as having stable Graves' hyperthyroidism if no progression to ophthalmopathy occurred over 18 months of follow-up. Hyperthyroidism patients were aged 18 to 65 years and newly diagnosed, with disease duration of less than 2 months. The study excluded patients with uncontrolled infections, other autoimmune diseases, pregnancy or lactation. Diagnoses were based on clinical symptoms, serum thyroxine and TRAb, thyroid ultrasound and orbital computed tomography. Total RNA was extracted using Trizol reagent, and RNA quality was assessed on an Agilent 2100 Bioanalyzer. This sample was taken from a study of T cells in Graves' hyperthyroidism and ophthalmopathy (dated by TCRdb to between 2018 and 2021). About the investigation overall: A discovery cohort of about 96 patients, about 43 with Graves' ophthalmopathy and fewer than 65 with stable Graves' hyperthyroidism, was used to find distinguishing TCR V-J signatures. An independent validation cohort of around 20 hyperthyroidism patients and some 15 patients who later progressed to ophthalmopathy tested prospective prediction of ophthalmopathy. The 100 or so discovery patients were randomly divided into training and test sets at a 7:3 ratio. In roughly six Graves' hyperthyroidism patients, the study also compared T-cell repertoires from thyroid tissue with T-cell repertoires from blood. Following sampling, methimazole starting at 30 mg daily was given to hyperthyroidism patients, and high-dose intravenous methylprednisolone was given to ophthalmopathy patients. TCR Vbeta CDR3 sequencing of 135 peripheral blood samples (about 45 ophthalmopathy, over 70 hyperthyroidism and approximately 17 progressor patients) is reported in the paper. General conclusions and limits of the study: During validation, the model predicted progression to ophthalmopathy a median of approximately six months ahead of onset, with roughly 65% sensitivity and roughly 72% specificity. Sample size was not statistically predetermined, and blinding of investigators to group allocation was not performed. Most expanded thyroid clonotypes (frequency above 0.001) were also found in blood, which suggests that blood repertoires may mirror thyroid immune responses. Ophthalmopathy was separated from stable hyperthyroidism by a 13 V-J signature model, with approximately 85% sensitivity and about 81% specificity obtained in cross-validation and 80%/75% obtained in testing.

CDR1 and CDR2 were assigned from the germline V gene as ENHRY and SYGVKD. The CDR3 covers 13 residues, taking in both the cysteine and the phenylalanine. CDR3 DNA is the only sequence kept; it has 39 bases, read in frame from the first base. V drops 5 bases and J drops 4 bases, leaving 11 bases in between. Amplification of TCR beta CDR3 regions was carried out from RNA transcripts. For the first round of RT-PCR on the TCR CDR3, the HTBI primer set was used together with the Qiagen OneStep RT-PCR kit. A second multiplex PCR round built the libraries, followed by size selection and purification. The libraries were sequenced on an Illumina HiSeq2000 using paired-end 100 bp reads. The paper's processing steps were these. SOAPnuke was used to process the raw data, with reads discarded if the reads contained adapters or uncalled bases, had a mean Phred below 15, or lacked an exact constant-primer or identifier match. High-quality paired reads were merged with COPE v1.2.5, and unique nucleotide sequences were defined as clonotypes. MiTCR v1.1 was used to align clonotypes to the IMGT TRBV, TRBD and TRBJ reference segments. The analysis included only V-J combinations with a frequency above 0.0001, which together covered around 99% of the repertoires. The TCS score was defined as the ratio of F50 (clonal expansion) to E x V (chaos), calculated using BLOSUM62-based TCRdist between CDR3 peptides within each V-J. Welch's t-statistics and random forest reduced around 550 V-J features to around 14, which were used in a naive Bayes classifier (R e1071). TCRdb reworked the public reads: Q25 trimming with fastp, MiXCR clone assembly, productive beta chains retained. Duplicate CDR3 protein sequences are folded into a single record with the most common DNA and genes. TCRdb, rather than the study authors, made the V and J calls. This sample is represented by about 540,000 distinct CDR3 sequences; about 45% of them were singletons. The ten largest make up approximately 8.2% of the sample.

This receptor chain uses TRBV10-3 and TRBJ1-1; the D gene cannot be resolved reliably. This TCR was sampled from a woman younger than 35 with Graves' hyperthyroidism. Donor details come from another sample of the same person, matched by shared clones. Source material: peripheral blood or thyroid tissue (not recorded which). The CDR3 reads CAISWGEGTEAFF. The nucleotide sequence reads as follows: TGTGCCATCAGTTGGGGTGAGGGCACTGAAGCTTTCTTT.